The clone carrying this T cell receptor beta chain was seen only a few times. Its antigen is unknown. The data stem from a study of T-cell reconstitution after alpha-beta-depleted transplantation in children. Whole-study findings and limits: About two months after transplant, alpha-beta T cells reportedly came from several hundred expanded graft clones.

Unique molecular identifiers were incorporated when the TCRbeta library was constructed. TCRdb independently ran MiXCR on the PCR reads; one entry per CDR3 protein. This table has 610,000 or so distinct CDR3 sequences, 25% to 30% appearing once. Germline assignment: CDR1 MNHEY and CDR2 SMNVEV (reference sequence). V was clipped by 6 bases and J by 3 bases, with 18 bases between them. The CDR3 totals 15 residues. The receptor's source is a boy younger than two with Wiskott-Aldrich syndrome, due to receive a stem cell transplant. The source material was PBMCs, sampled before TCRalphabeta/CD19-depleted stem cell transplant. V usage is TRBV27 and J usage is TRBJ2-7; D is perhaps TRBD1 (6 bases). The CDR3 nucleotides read TGTGCCAGCAGAAAAGGGCAGGGGATATTCTACGAGCAGTACTTC. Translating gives CASRKGQGIFYEQYF.